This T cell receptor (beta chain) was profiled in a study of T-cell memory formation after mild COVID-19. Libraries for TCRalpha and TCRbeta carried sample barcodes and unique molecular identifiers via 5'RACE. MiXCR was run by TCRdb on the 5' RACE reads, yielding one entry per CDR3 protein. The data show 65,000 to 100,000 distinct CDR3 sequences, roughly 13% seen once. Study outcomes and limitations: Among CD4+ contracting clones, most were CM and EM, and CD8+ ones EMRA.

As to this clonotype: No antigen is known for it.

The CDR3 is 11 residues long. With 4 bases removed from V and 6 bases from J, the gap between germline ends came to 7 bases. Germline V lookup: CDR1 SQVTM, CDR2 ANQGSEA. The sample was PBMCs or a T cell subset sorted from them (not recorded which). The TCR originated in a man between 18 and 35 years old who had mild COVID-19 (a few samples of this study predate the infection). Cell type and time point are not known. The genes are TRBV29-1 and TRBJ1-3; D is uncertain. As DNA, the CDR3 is TGCAGCGTTGGTTGGGAAAACACCATATATTTT. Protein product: CSVGWENTIYF.